This TCR beta chain emerged from a study of control samples from healthy donors and cancer patients. V lost 4 bases and J lost 2, with 9 bases in between. The CDR3 has 14 residues. CDR1 is SGHRS, CDR2 YFSETQ, per germline. Here immunoSEQ multiplex PCR was the method, and the copy in TCRdb shows in-frame clones only, minus some. This sample yields over 100,000 clones, of which roughly nine tenths are seen a single time; approximately 4% belongs to the top ten. The sequenced sample consisted of blood. The source of this sequence is a human donor in good health. The donor label of this sample is uncertain. The chain couples TRBV5-1 to TRBJ2-2, with D possibly matching TRBD1 (5 bases). The CDR3 sequence is CASSPGHNTGELFF. The CDR3 DNA reads as TGCGCCAGCAGCCCCGGACACAACACCGGGGAGCTGTTTTTT. The full variable domain, completed using reference TRBV5-1 and TRBJ2-2, is KAGVTQTPRYLIKTRGQQVTLSCSPISGHRSVSWYQQTPGQGLQFLFEYFSETQRNKGNFPGRFSGRQFSNSRSEMNVSTLELGDSALYLCASSPGHNTGELFFGEGSRLTVL.